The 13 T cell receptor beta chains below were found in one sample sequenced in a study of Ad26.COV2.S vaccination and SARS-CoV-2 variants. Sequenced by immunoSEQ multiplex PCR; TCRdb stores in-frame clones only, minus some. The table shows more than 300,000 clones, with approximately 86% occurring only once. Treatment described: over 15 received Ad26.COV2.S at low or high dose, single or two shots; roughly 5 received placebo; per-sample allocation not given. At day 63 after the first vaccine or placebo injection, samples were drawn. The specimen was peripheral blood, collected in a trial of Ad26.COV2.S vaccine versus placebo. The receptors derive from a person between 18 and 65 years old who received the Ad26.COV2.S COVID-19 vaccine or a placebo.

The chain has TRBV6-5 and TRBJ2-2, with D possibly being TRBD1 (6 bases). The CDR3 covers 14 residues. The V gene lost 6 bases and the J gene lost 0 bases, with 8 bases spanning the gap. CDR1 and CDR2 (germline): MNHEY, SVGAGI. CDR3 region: CASRRQANTGELFF. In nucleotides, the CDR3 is TGTGCCAGCAGGAGACAGGCGAACACCGGGGAGCTGTTTTTT.

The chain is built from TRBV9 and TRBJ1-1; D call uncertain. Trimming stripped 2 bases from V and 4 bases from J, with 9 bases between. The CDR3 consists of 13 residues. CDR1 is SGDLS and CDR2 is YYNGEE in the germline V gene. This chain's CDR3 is CASSVTLGTEAFF. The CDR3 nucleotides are TGTGCCAGCAGCGTGACCTTGGGCACTGAAGCTTTCTTT.

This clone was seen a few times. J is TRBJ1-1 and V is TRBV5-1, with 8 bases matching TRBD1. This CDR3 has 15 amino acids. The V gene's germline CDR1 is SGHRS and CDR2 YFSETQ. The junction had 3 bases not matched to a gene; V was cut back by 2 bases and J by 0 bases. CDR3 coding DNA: TGCGCCAGCAGCTTACGGACAGGGATGAACACTGAAGCTTTCTTT. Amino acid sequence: CASSLRTGMNTEAFF. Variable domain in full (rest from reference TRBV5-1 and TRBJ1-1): KAGVTQTPRYLIKTRGQQVTLSCSPISGHRSVSWYQQTPGQGLQFLFEYFSETQRNKGNFPGRFSGRQFSNSRSEMNVSTLELGDSALYLCASSLRTGMNTEAFFGQGTRLTVV.

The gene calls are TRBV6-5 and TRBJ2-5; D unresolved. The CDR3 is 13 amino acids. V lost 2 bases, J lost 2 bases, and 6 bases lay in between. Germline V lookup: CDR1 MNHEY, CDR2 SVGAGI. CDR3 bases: TGTGCCAGCAGTTACGGTTCGCAAGAGACCCAGTACTTC. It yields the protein CASSYGSQETQYF.

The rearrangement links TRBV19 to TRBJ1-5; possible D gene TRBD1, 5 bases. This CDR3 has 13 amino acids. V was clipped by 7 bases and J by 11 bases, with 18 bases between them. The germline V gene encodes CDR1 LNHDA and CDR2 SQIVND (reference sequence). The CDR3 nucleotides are TGTGCCAGTAATGAACGGGGGGTTATGACCCAGCATTTT. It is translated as CASNERGVMTQHF.

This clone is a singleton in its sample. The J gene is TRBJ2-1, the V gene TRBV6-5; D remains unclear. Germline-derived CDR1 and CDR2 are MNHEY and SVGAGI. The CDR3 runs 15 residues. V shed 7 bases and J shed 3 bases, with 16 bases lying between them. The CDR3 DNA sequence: TGTGCCAGCAACAAGGGTAGCTGGGTCTACAATGAGCAGTTCTTC. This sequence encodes CASNKGSWVYNEQFF.

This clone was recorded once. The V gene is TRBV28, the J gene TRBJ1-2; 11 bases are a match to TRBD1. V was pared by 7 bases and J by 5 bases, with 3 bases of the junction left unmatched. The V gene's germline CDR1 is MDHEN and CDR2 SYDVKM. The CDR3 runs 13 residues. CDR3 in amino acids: CASIGTGGYGYTF. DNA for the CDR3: TGTGCCAGCATCGGGACAGGGGGATATGGCTACACCTTC.

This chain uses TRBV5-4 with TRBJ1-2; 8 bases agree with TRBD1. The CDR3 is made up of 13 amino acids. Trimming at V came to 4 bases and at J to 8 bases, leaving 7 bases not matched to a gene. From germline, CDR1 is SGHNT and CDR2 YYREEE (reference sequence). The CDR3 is CASSEDRDGGYTF. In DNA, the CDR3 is TGTGCCAGCAGCGAGGACAGGGATGGAGGCTACACCTTC. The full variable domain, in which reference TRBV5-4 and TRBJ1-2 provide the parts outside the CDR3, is ETGVTQSPTHLIKTRGQQVTLRCSSQSGHNTVSWYQQALGQGPQFIFQYYREEENGRGNFPPRFSGLQFPNYSSELNVNALELDDSALYLCASSEDRDGGYTFGSGTRLTVV.

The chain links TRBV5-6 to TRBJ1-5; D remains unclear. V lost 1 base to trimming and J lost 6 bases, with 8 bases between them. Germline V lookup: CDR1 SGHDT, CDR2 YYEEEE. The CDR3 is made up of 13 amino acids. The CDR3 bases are TGTGCCAGCAGCTTGAGTTTCAGTCAGCCCCAGCATTTT. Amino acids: CASSLSFSQPQHF.

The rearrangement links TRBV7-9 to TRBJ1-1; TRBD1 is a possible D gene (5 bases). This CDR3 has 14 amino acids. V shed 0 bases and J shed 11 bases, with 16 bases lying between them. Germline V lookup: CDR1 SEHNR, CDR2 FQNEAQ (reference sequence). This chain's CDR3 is CASSLASTTGRAFF. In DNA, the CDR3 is TGTGCCAGCAGCTTAGCTAGTACTACAGGCCGCGCTTTCTTT.

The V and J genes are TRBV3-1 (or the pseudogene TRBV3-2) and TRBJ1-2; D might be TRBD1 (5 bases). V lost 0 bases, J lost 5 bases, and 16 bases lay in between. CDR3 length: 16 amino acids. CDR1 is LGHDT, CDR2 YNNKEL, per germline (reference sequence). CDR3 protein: CASSQDGGEVGYGYTF. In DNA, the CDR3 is TGTGCCAGCAGCCAAGATGGAGGGGAAGTAGGGTATGGCTACACCTTC.

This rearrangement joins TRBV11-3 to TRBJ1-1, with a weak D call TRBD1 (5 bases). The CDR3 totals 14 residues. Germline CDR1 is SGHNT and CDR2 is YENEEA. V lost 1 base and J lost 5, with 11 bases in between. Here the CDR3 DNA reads TGTGCCAGCAGCTTAGCTCAGGGCTATACTGAAGCTTTCTTT. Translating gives CASSLAQGYTEAFF.

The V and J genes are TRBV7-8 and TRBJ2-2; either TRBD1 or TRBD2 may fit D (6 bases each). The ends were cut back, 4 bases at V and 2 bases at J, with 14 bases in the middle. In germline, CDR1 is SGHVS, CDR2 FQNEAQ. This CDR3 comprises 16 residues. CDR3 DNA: TGTGCCAGCAGCTATACGGGGGCAGTTAACACCGGGGAGCTGTTTTTT. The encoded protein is CASSYTGAVNTGELFF.